Shown below are 8 T cell receptor beta chains from a single sample sequenced in a study of T cells after posttransplantation cyclophosphamide. Produced via immunoSEQ multiplex PCR; TCRdb's table is partial and in-frame only. The data show 41,000 or so clones, with none appearing a single time. The sequenced sample was PBMCs. The receptors here all came from a man aged 25-45 years in good health and a related stem cell transplant donor.

There are a few counts of this clone. The V call is TRBV27, the J call TRBJ2-7; TRBD1 matches at 9 bases. The V and J ends lost 6 bases and 6 bases, in that order; junction bases with no gene match: 9. The CDR3 totals 14 residues. Germline V gene data show CDR1 as MNHEY and CDR2 as SMNVEV (reference sequence). CDR3 sequence reads: CASRRTGVSLEQYF. In DNA form, the CDR3 reads TGTGCCAGCAGGAGGACAGGGGTCTCCCTCGAGCAGTACTTC.

This clone has a count of ten or more. The chain recombines TRBV7-9 with TRBJ2-6, with D possibly matching TRBD1 (7 bases). Germline V gene sequence: CDR1 SEHNR, CDR2 FQNEAQ (reference sequence). The ends were cut back, 4 bases at V and 2 bases at J, with 12 bases in the middle. CDR3 length: 16 amino acids. The CDR3 sequence is CASSSQGGTGANVLTF. For the CDR3, the DNA is TGTGCCAGCAGCTCTCAGGGGGGAACTGGGGCCAACGTCCTGACTTTC.

This clone was picked up many times. This sequence joins TRBV11-2 and TRBJ1-1, with TRBD1 matching 7 bases. CDR1 is SGHAT and CDR2 is FQNNGV in the germline V gene. There are 13 residues in the CDR3. Unmatched junction bases numbered 5, after V lost 5 bases and J lost 5 bases. CDR3 sequence reads: CASSTTGVTEAFF. The DNA for the CDR3 is TGTGCCAGCAGCACTACAGGGGTGACTGAAGCTTTCTTT.

This clone came up many times. The chain joins TRBV7-2 to TRBJ2-7; D may be TRBD1 (5 bases). The CDR3 is 15 residues long. Germline lookup yields CDR1 SGHTA and CDR2 FQGNSA. V lost 5 bases and J lost 5, with 19 bases in between. The CDR3 protein is CASSAQWQGRNEQYF. The CDR3 nucleotides are TGTGCCAGCAGCGCGCAGTGGCAGGGTAGAAACGAGCAGTACTTC.

A few counts support this clone. The V call is TRBV12-5, the J call TRBJ2-5, with 8 bases fitting TRBD1. CDR1 is LGHNT and CDR2 is FRNRAP in the germline V gene. The CDR3 contains 13 residues. V trimming: 6 bases; J trimming: 5 bases; junction bases outside the gene matches: 5. The CDR3 DNA sequence: TGTGCTAGTGGCCCTGACAGGGGTGAGACCCAGTACTTC. Protein: CASGPDRGETQYF.

The V gene is TRBV7-9, the J gene TRBJ2-3, with a possible D match to TRBD2 (5 bases). With 1 base removed from V and 1 base from J, the gap between germline ends came to 15 bases. The CDR3 runs 17 residues. The germline V gene encodes CDR1 SEHNR and CDR2 FQNEAQ (reference sequence). The CDR3 here is CASSLVVPRGGTDTQYF. The CDR3 DNA follows: TGTGCCAGCAGCTTAGTGGTCCCCCGGGGTGGCACAGATACGCAGTATTTT. Using reference TRBV7-9 and TRBJ2-3 for the parts outside the CDR3, the full variable domain is DTGVSQNPRHKITKRGQNVTFRCDPISEHNRLYWYRQTLGQGPEFLTYFQNEAQLEKSRLLSDRFSAERPKGSFSTLEIQRTEQGDSAMYLCASSLVVPRGGTDTQYFGPGTRLTVL.

This clone appeared many times. The chain has TRBV9 and TRBJ2-7, with 10 bases fitting TRBD1. V lost 0 bases and J lost 5; bases outside the gene matches: 5. This CDR3 spans 15 amino acids. CDR1 and CDR2 (germline): SGDLS, YYNGEE. The chain's CDR3 is CASSVGPGTGDEQYF. CDR3 nucleotides: TGTGCCAGCAGCGTAGGTCCCGGGACAGGGGACGAGCAGTACTTC.

This clone was observed a few times. One base away lies a much larger clone, so this may be a sequencing read error. V and J are TRBV6-2 or TRBV6-3 and TRBJ1-2, with a weak D call TRBD1 (5 bases). The CDR3 runs 16 residues. Looked up from germline, CDR1 is MNHEY and CDR2 is SVGEGT. Trimming pared 7 bases from V and 9 bases from J, leaving 27 bases between. The CDR3 DNA reads TGTGCCAGCACCGACCCGCCTGGTGGTCAGGGATATCGCTACACCTTC. Encoded protein: CASTDPPGGQGYRYTF.